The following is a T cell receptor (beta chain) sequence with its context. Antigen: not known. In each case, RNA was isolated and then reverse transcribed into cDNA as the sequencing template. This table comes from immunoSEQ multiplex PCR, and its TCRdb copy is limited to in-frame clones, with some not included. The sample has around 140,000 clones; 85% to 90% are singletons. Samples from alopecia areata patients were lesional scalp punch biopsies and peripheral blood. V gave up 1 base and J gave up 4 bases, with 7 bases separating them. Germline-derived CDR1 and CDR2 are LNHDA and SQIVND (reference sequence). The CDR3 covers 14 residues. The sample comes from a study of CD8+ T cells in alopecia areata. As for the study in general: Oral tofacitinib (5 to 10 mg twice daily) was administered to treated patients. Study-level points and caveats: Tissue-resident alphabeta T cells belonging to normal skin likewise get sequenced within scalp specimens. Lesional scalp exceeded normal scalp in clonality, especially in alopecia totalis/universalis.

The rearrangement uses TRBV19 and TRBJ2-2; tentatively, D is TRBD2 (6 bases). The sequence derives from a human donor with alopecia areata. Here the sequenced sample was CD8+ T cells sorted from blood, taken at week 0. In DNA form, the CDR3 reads TGTGCCAGTAGTATAGCGGGAGTCACCGGGGAGCTGTTTTTT. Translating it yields CASSIAGVTGELFF.